These T cell receptor beta chains were read from a single sample in a study of cytotoxic CD8 clonotypes in ibrutinib-treated CLL. The data were produced by immunoSEQ multiplex PCR, yet TCRdb's version contains in-frame clones alone and is incomplete. Here the sample spans fewer than 400,000 clones, 67% being singletons. The sequencing here drew on PBMCs, taken after 36 months of ibrutinib treatment. The receptor set was obtained from a human donor with chronic lymphocytic leukemia. CDR3s include the opening cysteine and the closing phenylalanine or tryptophan. The D gene is left open where the match is weak. A clone size is listed for some rows: how often the clone was seen (once, few, many), or a class if it is expanded.

D gene,V gene,J gene,clone size,CDR3 protein,CDR3 DNA
TRBD1,TRBV10-3,TRBJ1-2,.,CAILDRDHGYTF,TGTGCCATCCTAGACAGGGACCATGGCTACACCTTC
.,TRBV5-1,TRBJ2-7,.,CASSLAWGDLEQYF,TGCGCCAGCAGCTTGGCCTGGGGAGACCTCGAGCAGTACTTC
.,TRBV4-1,TRBJ1-4,.,CASSQGGVKLFF,TGCGCCAGCAGCCAAGGGGGCGTAAAACTGTTTTTT
TRBD2,TRBV19,TRBJ2-1,.,CASSIRTRNEQFF,TGTGCCAGTAGTATAAGGACTAGGAATGAGCAGTTCTTC
TRBD1,TRBV28,TRBJ1-2,once,CASSSGGGGINYGYTF,TGTGCCAGCAGTTCAGGGGGAGGAGGTATTAACTATGGCTACACCTTC
TRBD1,TRBV7-9,TRBJ1-3,.,CASSPTGGNTIYF,TGTGCCAGCAGCCCGACAGGGGGAAACACCATATATTTT
TRBD2,TRBV5-1,TRBJ2-1,few,CASSLAGLAGVVEQFF,TGCGCCAGCAGCTTGGCCGGGTTAGCGGGAGTGGTTGAGCAGTTCTTC
TRBD2,TRBV4-3,TRBJ2-4,.,CASSQDWGRAAIQYF,TGCGCCAGCAGCCAAGATTGGGGGAGGGCCGCCATTCAGTACTTC
TRBD1,TRBV6-6,TRBJ1-2,.,CASTPTPDRRNGYTF,TGTGCCAGCACCCCAACTCCGGACAGGAGGAATGGCTACACCTTC
.,TRBV6-5,TRBJ1-1,.,CASSYNHHSEAFF,TGTGCCAGCAGTTACAATCATCACTCTGAAGCTTTCTTT
.,TRBV2,TRBJ2-7,.,CASRLALYEQYF,TGTGCCAGCCGTCTCGCCCTCTACGAGCAGTACTTC
.,TRBV4-1,TRBJ2-7,few,CASSQGSSDSYYEQYF,TGCGCCAGCAGCCAGGGGAGCTCGGACAGCTACTACGAGCAGTACTTC
.,TRBV5-4,TRBJ1-2,.,CASRRDGGSGYTF,TGTGCCAGCAGACGCGACGGAGGAAGTGGCTACACCTTC
TRBD2,TRBV2,TRBJ2-7,.,CASSGLAGGSFSYEQYF,TGTGCCAGCAGTGGACTAGCGGGAGGGTCCTTTTCCTACGAGCAGTACTTC
.,TRBV15,TRBJ2-7,few,CATSRPLGTTSLYEQYF,TGTGCCACCAGCAGACCATTGGGGACCACTTCCCTCTACGAGCAGTACTTC
.,TRBV29-1,TRBJ1-2,.,CSVEEPPGRGGGYTF,TGCAGCGTTGAAGAGCCCCCAGGGAGGGGGGGTGGCTACACCTTC
.,TRBV5-1,TRBJ2-3,once,CASSLAGRPSTDTQYF,TGCGCCAGCAGCTTGGCTGGCAGGCCTAGCACAGATACGCAGTATTTT
.,TRBV10-2,TRBJ2-3,few,CASTRTVSTDTQYF,TGCGCCAGCACTAGGACAGTTAGCACAGATACGCAGTATTTT
TRBD1,TRBV5-1,TRBJ2-7,.,CASSLAPTGAYEQYF,TGCGCCAGCAGCTTGGCGCCCACAGGGGCCTACGAGCAGTACTTC
TRBD1,TRBV2,TRBJ1-1,few,CASSPQGALIGNTEAFF,TGTGCCAGCAGTCCGCAGGGGGCGCTTATAGGGAACACTGAAGCTTTCTTT
.,TRBV14,TRBJ1-6,.,CASSHSGWYSPLHF,TGTGCCAGCAGCCACTCAGGGTGGTATTCACCCCTCCACTTT
.,TRBV6-5,TRBJ1-2,few,CASSPDGNYGYTF,TGTGCCAGCAGTCCGGACGGAAACTATGGCTACACCTTC
.,TRBV5-1,TRBJ2-7,.,CASSLSYSYEQYF,TGCGCCAGCAGCTTAAGTTACTCCTACGAGCAGTACTTC
.,TRBV29-1,TRBJ2-5,.,CSVDGTHQETQYF,TGCAGCGTGGACGGGACACACCAAGAGACCCAGTACTTC
TRBD1,TRBV27,TRBJ2-7,.,CASSPGGAEQYF,TGTGCCAGCAGTCCAGGGGGCGCCGAGCAGTACTTC
TRBD2,TRBV19,TRBJ2-7,.,CASSLLAGGRYEQYF,TGTGCCAGTAGTTTACTAGCGGGAGGCCGGTACGAGCAGTACTTC
.,TRBV19,TRBJ2-2,.,CASSTPGRSTGELFF,TGTGCCAGTAGTACCCCGGGACGGAGCACCGGGGAGCTGTTTTTT
.,TRBV9,TRBJ2-7,.,CASSVGLGGAKYF,TGTGCCAGCAGCGTGGGTCTCGGAGGGGCTAAGTACTTC
.,TRBV27,TRBJ2-1,few,CASRDSAYNEQFF,TGTGCCAGCCGGGACTCCGCCTACAATGAGCAGTTCTTC
TRBD1,TRBV19,TRBJ2-5,.,CASSRTGTGAETQYF,TGTGCCAGTAGTAGAACCGGGACAGGGGCCGAGACCCAGTACTTC
.,TRBV6-5,TRBJ1-2,.,CASSYSTAGDRTF,TGTGCCAGCAGTTACTCCACAGCAGGGGATAGAACCTTC
TRBD1,TRBV2,TRBJ2-5,.,CASTPDRPHRGETQYF,TGTGCCAGCACCCCGGACAGGCCACACAGGGGAGAGACCCAGTACTTC
.,TRBV2,TRBJ1-5,.,CASSEWTDSNQPQHF,TGTGCCAGCAGTGAATGGACTGATAGCAATCAGCCCCAGCATTTT
TRBD2,TRBV28,TRBJ2-1,.,CASASGNYNEQFF,TGTGCCTCGGCTAGCGGCAACTACAATGAGCAGTTCTTC
TRBD1,TRBV7-2,TRBJ2-1,.,CASSPGRDREQFF,TGTGCCAGCAGCCCAGGAAGGGACAGGGAGCAGTTCTTC
TRBD1,TRBV28,TRBJ1-2,.,CASSLEGGQGSPNYGYTF,TGTGCCAGCAGTTTAGAGGGGGGACAGGGGAGCCCTAACTATGGCTACACCTTC
TRBD2,TRBV4-1,TRBJ2-1,.,CASSQADTVSGGIAREQFF,TGCGCCAGCAGCCAAGCGGACACAGTTAGCGGGGGGATTGCGCGTGAGCAGTTCTTC
TRBD2,TRBV4-2,TRBJ2-2,once,CASSPSGLLNTGELFF,TGTGCCAGCAGCCCCTCGGGACTACTGAACACCGGGGAGCTGTTTTTT
TRBD2,TRBV18,TRBJ2-3,.,CASSPGLAVNTQYF,TGTGCCAGCTCACCTGGACTAGCCGTAAATACGCAGTATTTT
TRBD1,TRBV5-1,TRBJ2-1,.,CASSTQGAGAYNEQFF,TGCGCCAGCAGCACGCAGGGGGCAGGGGCCTACAATGAGCAGTTCTTC
TRBD2,TRBV7-8,TRBJ2-5,.,CASKPSGNQETQYF,TGTGCCAGCAAACCAAGCGGGAACCAAGAGACCCAGTACTTC
TRBD1,TRBV29-1,TRBJ1-4,.,CSVVAGGANEKLFF,TGCAGCGTTGTGGCAGGGGGCGCGAATGAAAAACTGTTTTTT
.,TRBV29-1,TRBJ2-3,once,CSVPPGHSSDSTDTQYF,TGCAGCGTACCCCCGGGACATAGTTCAGATAGCACAGATACGCAGTATTTT
.,TRBV19,TRBJ1-1,.,CASSIDRRPEAFF,TGTGCCAGTAGTATAGATCGACGGCCTGAAGCTTTCTTT
TRBD1,TRBV19,TRBJ1-6,.,CASTTGGQGYSPLHF,TGTGCCAGTACGACAGGGGGGCAGGGATACTCACCCCTCCACTTT
.,TRBV2,TRBJ2-5,.,CASSSTTGPGEGTQYF,TGTGCCAGCAGTTCCACGACTGGACCAGGAGAGGGGACCCAGTACTTC
.,TRBV29-1,TRBJ2-1,.,CSVEAPMRDEQFF,TGCAGCGTTGAAGCCCCAATGCGGGACGAGCAGTTCTTC
.,TRBV7-2,TRBJ2-5,.,CASSLDTGRETQYF,TGTGCCAGCAGCTTAGACACGGGTCGGGAGACCCAGTACTTC